This TCR beta chain came from a study of PD-1 and CTLA-4 blockade in melanoma. Trimming took off 3 bases at V and 5 bases at J, with 14 bases between the two ends. This CDR3 comprises 15 residues. Produced via immunoSEQ multiplex PCR; TCRdb's table is partial and in-frame only. Among 32,000 or so clones listed, roughly nine tenths were seen once. The receptor comes from a human donor with melanoma. The chain carries TRBV23-1 and TRBJ1-5, with no clear D. TRBV23-1 belongs to the ORF category, with a function that is uncertain. The source material was CD8+ T cells from peripheral blood, sampled before anti-PD-1 treatment. CDR3 loop: CASSHQRSGYQPQHF. The CDR3 DNA reads as TGCGCCAGCAGTCACCAACGGTCAGGTTATCAGCCCCAGCATTTT.